This TCR beta chain was found in a study of human T cells and chemical hapten exposure. Whole blood that had not been fractionated was the source of extracted total RNA. This CDR3 region has 15 residues. The germline gives CDR1 SEHNR, CDR2 FQNEAQ (reference sequence). The V segment lost 3 bases and the J segment 8 bases; nucleotides outside the gene matches: 6. TCRdb called the 5' RACE reads again in MiXCR, with one record for every CDR3 protein. The repertoire holds around 100,000 distinct CDR3 sequences, with approximately 20% as singletons. This rearrangement joins TRBV7-9 to TRBJ2-1; 11 nucleotides line up with TRBD2. The sequence came from a human donor in good health. The CDR3, as DNA: TGTGCCAGCAGCTTTCTACTAGCGGGAGAGGATGAGCAGTTCTTC. Its protein is CASSFLLAGEDEQFF.